The T cell receptor (beta chain) under discussion was sequenced for a study of blood T cell repertoires in COVID-19. Whole-study context: Acute and convalescent COVID-19 samples came from the United States, Italy and Spain. From T cells, B-cell-depleted T cells, or PBMCs came the material, which was cDNA or gDNA.

J gave up 1 base and V 8 bases, and 4 bases lay outside the gene matches. CDR1 SQVTM and CDR2 ANQGSEA come from the germline V gene. This CDR3 is 12 amino acids long. In the study's own analysis: Researchers report that nucleated cell counts were estimated from reference gene primer amplification. Here immunoSEQ multiplex PCR was the method, and the copy in TCRdb shows in-frame clones only, minus some. V, J and clone size were drawn from that table, and D and trimming were deduced from the DNA. The sample consists of tens of thousands of clones, 80% to 90% of them appearing once. This sequence originates from a man between 65 and 79 years old with active COVID-19. This chain links TRBV29-1 with TRBJ2-5, with 7 bases identical to TRBD2. The sequenced material came from peripheral blood. The CDR3 loop reads CSSGERQETQYF. In nucleotides, the CDR3 is TGCAGCAGCGGGGAGCGCCAAGAGACCCAGTACTTC.